Listed here are 15 T cell receptor beta chains from one sample, sequenced in a study of a mutant IDH1 vaccine in newly diagnosed glioma. Antigens for these TCRs are unknown. Noted time point: week 5, during vaccination. Each vaccine dose was 300 ug of mutant IDH1 20-mer peptide, with topical imiquimod. Profiling relied on immunoSEQ multiplex PCR, and the TCRdb table lists in-frame clones only, not all of them. The table has 40,000 or so clones, 70% to 90% seen once. The material sequenced was PBMCs, taken from a glioma patient whose treatment included an IDH1 peptide vaccine. These receptors were obtained from a man aged 40-49 years with glioma.

The chain recombines TRBV4-1 with TRBJ2-2; the D is unclear. V was shortened by 0 bases and J by 5 bases, with 4 bases between the two germline ends. The CDR3 consists of 13 residues. Looked up from germline, CDR1 is MGHRA and CDR2 is YSYEKL. This chain's CDR3 is CASSQEETGELFF. The DNA of the CDR3 is TGCGCCAGCAGCCAAGAGGAGACCGGGGAGCTGTTTTTT.

This sequence joins TRBV21-1 and TRBJ2-7; the table's TRBD1 call for D was not verified on the DNA. TRBV21-1 constitutes a pseudogene. The CDR3 loop spans 17 amino acids. In DNA, the CDR3 is TGTGCCAGCAGCGACCGGATCCGGGACAGGGACTCCTACGAGCAGTACTTC. The encoded protein is CASSDRIRDRDSYEQYF.

The chain employs TRBV7-6 and TRBJ2-7, with D possibly matching TRBD1 (7 bases). CDR3 length: 13 residues. Looked up from germline, CDR1 is SGHVS and CDR2 is FNYEAQ. The germline V and J ends were trimmed by 6 bases and 2 bases, with 11 bases remaining between them. The chain's CDR3 is CASSQGGPYEQYF. The CDR3 DNA is TGTGCCAGCAGTCAGGGGGGTCCCTACGAGCAGTACTTC.

This chain links TRBV7-2 with TRBJ1-3; a possible D gene is TRBD1 (5 bases). The germline V gene encodes CDR1 SGHTA and CDR2 FQGNSA. V lost 5 bases and J lost 2, with 13 bases in between. This CDR3 contains 15 residues. CDR3 sequence reads: CASSGDRSAGNTIYF. CDR3 DNA sequence: TGTGCCAGCAGCGGTGACAGAAGCGCTGGAAACACCATATATTTT.

The DNA of the CDR3 is TGTGCCAGCAGCTTAGACTCCCTACGGCAGGGTAATGAAAAACTGTTTTTT. Translated, it gives CASSLDSLRQGNEKLFF. This chain uses TRBV7-2 with TRBJ1-4; D might be TRBD1 (5 bases). With 1 base removed from V and 4 bases from J, the gap between germline ends came to 16 bases. CDR3 length: 17 amino acids. Germline values: CDR1 SGHTA, CDR2 FQGNSA.

The chain joins TRBV19 to TRBJ2-7; D is perhaps TRBD1 (6 bases). CDR3 length equals 13 residues. Germline V gene sequence: CDR1 LNHDA, CDR2 SQIVND (reference sequence). Trimming removed 2 bases from V and 4 bases from J, with 9 bases in between. CDR3 protein: CASSICQGYEQYF. The CDR3 DNA is TGTGCCAGTAGTATATGTCAGGGGTACGAGCAGTACTTC.

J is TRBJ2-1 and V is TRBV4-1; the match to TRBD2 covers 10 bases. V dropped 0 bases and J dropped 8; count of bases not matched to a gene: 13. Germline CDR1 reads MGHRA; CDR2 reads YSYEKL. CDR3 size: 18 residues. CDR3 sequence: CASSQDRLAGARGYEQFF. The CDR3 DNA reads TGCGCCAGCAGCCAAGATCGGCTAGCGGGAGCTAGGGGGTATGAGCAGTTCTTC.

V and J are TRBV2 and TRBJ2-1; 7 bases fit TRBD1. V lost 9 bases to trimming and J lost 10 bases; unmatched junction nucleotides: 6. This CDR3 contains 11 residues. Germline values: CDR1 SNHLY, CDR2 FYNNEI. In nucleotides, the CDR3 is TGTGCCAGATACAGGGGTAACGAGCAGTTCTTC. It translates to CARYRGNEQFF.

This clone appeared a single time. This rearrangement joins TRBV7-9 to TRBJ1-3; no clear D. The germline V and J ends were trimmed by 6 bases and 0 bases, with 9 bases remaining between them. This CDR3 region has 14 residues. Looked up from germline, CDR1 is SEHNR and CDR2 is FQNEAQ (reference sequence). The CDR3 DNA sequence: TGTGCCAGCAGTTTACGGGTCTCTGGAAACACCATATATTTT. Amino acid sequence: CASSLRVSGNTIYF.

This chain uses TRBV5-4 with TRBJ1-2; D is possibly TRBD1 (6 bases). The CDR3 is made up of 15 amino acids. Germline V gene sequence: CDR1 SGHNT, CDR2 YYREEE (reference sequence). V was cut by 4 bases and J by 0 bases, with 13 bases left in between. This CDR3 is CASSPQGSANYGYTF. Written as DNA, the CDR3 is TGTGCCAGCAGCCCACAGGGATCCGCTAACTATGGCTACACCTTC.

In DNA form, the CDR3 reads TGTGCCAGCAGTGCACAGGGGGCTGCCTACGAGCAGTACTTC. Translated, it gives CASSAQGAAYEQYF. This chain joins TRBV27 and TRBJ2-7, with TRBD1 matching 9 bases. With 5 bases clipped from V and 2 bases from J, the junction kept 4 bases outside the gene matches. Looked up from germline, CDR1 is MNHEY and CDR2 is SMNVEV (reference sequence). There are 14 residues in the CDR3.

This chain links TRBV7-2 with TRBJ2-2, with a possible D match to TRBD1 (6 bases). The germline V and J ends were trimmed by 6 bases and 0 bases, with 11 bases remaining between them. The CDR3 extends over 15 amino acids. Germline-derived CDR1 and CDR2 are SGHTA and FQGNSA. CDR3 sequence (DNA): TGTGCCAGCAGATTGGACAGCGCGAACACCGGGGAGCTGTTTTTT. It codes for CASRLDSANTGELFF.

The chain has TRBV4-2 and TRBJ2-1; TRBD2 aligns across 7 bases. This CDR3 has 17 residues. The J segment lost 3 bases and the V segment lost 0 bases, leaving 8 bases of the junction unmatched. Looked up from germline, CDR1 is LGHNA and CDR2 is YNFKEQ. The CDR3 here is CASSQDMGGSFYNEQFF. The CDR3 DNA reads TGTGCCAGCAGCCAAGATATGGGCGGGAGTTTCTACAATGAGCAGTTCTTC.

The gene calls are TRBV6-5 and TRBJ1-5; the D gene is possibly TRBD1 (5 bases). V shed 2 bases and J shed 8 bases, with 10 bases lying between them. This CDR3 has 13 residues. Germline V gene sequence: CDR1 MNHEY, CDR2 SVGAGI. CDR3 protein: CASSYAGGEPQHF. As DNA, the CDR3 is TGTGCCAGCAGTTACGCGGGGGGTGAGCCCCAGCATTTT.

The rearrangement links TRBV5-1 to TRBJ2-3, with D uncertain. The CDR3 spans 13 residues. V lost 5 bases and J lost 4, with 11 bases in between. The germline V gene encodes CDR1 SGHRS and CDR2 YFSETQ. CDR3 bases: TGCGCCAGCAGGGGTCAGGCAGCAGATACGCAGTATTTT. Translated: CASRGQAADTQYF.